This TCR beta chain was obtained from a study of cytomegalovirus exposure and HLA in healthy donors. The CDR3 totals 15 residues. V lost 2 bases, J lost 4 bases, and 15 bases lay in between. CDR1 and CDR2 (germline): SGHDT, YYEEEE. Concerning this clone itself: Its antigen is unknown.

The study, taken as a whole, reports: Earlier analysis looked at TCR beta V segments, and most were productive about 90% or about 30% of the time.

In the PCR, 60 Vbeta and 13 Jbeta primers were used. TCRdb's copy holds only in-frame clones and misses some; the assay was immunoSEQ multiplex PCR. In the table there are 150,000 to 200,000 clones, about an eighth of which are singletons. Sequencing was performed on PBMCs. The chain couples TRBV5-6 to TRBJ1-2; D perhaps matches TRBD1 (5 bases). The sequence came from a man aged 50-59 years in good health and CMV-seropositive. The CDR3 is CASSFPAGQRYGYTF. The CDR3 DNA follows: TGTGCCAGCAGCTTTCCCGCAGGGCAACGCTATGGCTACACCTTC.